The 30 T cell receptor beta chains below were found in one sample sequenced in a study of cytomegalovirus exposure and HLA in healthy donors. Amplification used 60 Vbeta primers and 13 Jbeta primers. This table comes from immunoSEQ multiplex PCR, and its TCRdb copy is limited to in-frame clones, with some not included. This sample yields about 130,000 clones, of which over 80% are seen a single time; 20% belongs to the top ten. Specimen: PBMCs. These receptors all stem from a man aged 18 to 30 in good health and CMV-seropositive.

The genes are TRBV7-9 and TRBJ2-3; TRBD1 matches at 8 bases. CDR1 SEHNR and CDR2 FQNEAQ come from the germline V gene (reference sequence). The CDR3 sequence is 14 residues long. J lost 5 bases, V lost 4 bases, and 5 bases had no gene match. This CDR3 is CASSSQGAKDTQYF. As DNA, the CDR3 is TGTGCCAGCAGCTCGCAGGGGGCCAAAGATACGCAGTATTTT.

The J gene is TRBJ1-5, the V gene TRBV6-6, with no clear D. This CDR3 region has 12 residues. Germline CDR1 MNHNY, CDR2 SVGAGI (reference sequence). Between the trimmed V and J ends, which lost 4 bases and 5 bases, there was a span of 6 bases. The CDR3 sequence is CASSSRDQPQHF. In DNA form, the CDR3 reads TGTGCCAGCAGTTCTAGAGATCAGCCCCAGCATTTT.

The gene calls are TRBV7-9 and TRBJ2-1; a possible D gene is TRBD2 (5 bases). Trimming took off 5 bases at V and 7 bases at J, with 15 bases between the two ends. This CDR3 is 14 amino acids long. Germline lookup yields CDR1 SEHNR and CDR2 FQNEAQ (reference sequence). The chain's CDR3 is CASSPPLVLNEQFF. CDR3 nucleotide sequence: TGTGCCAGCAGCCCCCCACTAGTTCTTAATGAGCAGTTCTTC.

The rearrangement links TRBV9 to TRBJ2-6, with a possible D match to TRBD2 (6 bases). Germline CDR1 and CDR2: SGDLS and YYNGEE. V gave up 4 bases and J gave up 2 bases, with 13 bases separating them. The CDR3 totals 16 residues. CDR3 nucleotides: TGTGCCAGCAGCCCCCCAGGAGGGACTGGGGCCAACGTCCTGACTTTC. This sequence encodes CASSPPGGTGANVLTF.

The rearrangement uses TRBV5-6 and TRBJ1-1; unclear D gene. Deletions cut 1 base from V and 6 bases from J, with 10 bases between. Germline CDR1 SGHDT, CDR2 YYEEEE. The CDR3 spans 13 residues. The CDR3 bases are TGTGCCAGCAGCTTGCAGGCGTCCCCTGAAGCTTTCTTT. It is translated as CASSLQASPEAFF.

The V and J genes are TRBV28 and TRBJ1-5, with 7 bases lining up with TRBD1. V lost 5 bases to trimming and J lost 0 bases; unmatched junction nucleotides: 4. Germline V gene sequence: CDR1 MDHEN, CDR2 SYDVKM. The CDR3 is 15 amino acids. CDR3 protein: CASSETGFSNQPQHF. CDR3 coding DNA: TGTGCCAGCAGTGAGACAGGGTTTAGCAATCAGCCCCAGCATTTT.

This clone has more than one count but fewer than ten. The V gene is TRBV4-1, the J gene TRBJ2-3; 9 nucleotides align to TRBD2. Germline V CDR1 and CDR2: MGHRA, YSYEKL. The junction had 5 bases not matched to a gene; V was cut back by 1 base and J by 0 bases. The CDR3 extends over 17 amino acids. CDR3 residues: CASSQVGAGGSTDTQYF. DNA of the CDR3: TGCGCCAGCAGCCAAGTGGGGGCGGGGGGGAGCACAGATACGCAGTATTTT.

This clone was counted a few times. The rearrangement links TRBV4-1 to TRBJ1-4; 9 bases fit TRBD1. This CDR3 has 14 residues. J lost 6 bases, V lost 4 bases, and 3 bases had no gene match. The germline gives CDR1 MGHRA, CDR2 YSYEKL. The chain's CDR3 is CASSLRQGDEKLFF. The CDR3 nucleotides are TGCGCCAGCAGCCTTCGACAGGGGGATGAAAAACTGTTTTTT.

The chain carries TRBV19 and TRBJ2-1, with 11 positions matching TRBD2. The V gene end was trimmed by 3 bases and the J gene end by 10 bases; junction bases not matched to a gene: 2. Germline CDR1 reads LNHDA; CDR2 reads SQIVND (reference sequence). This CDR3 has 13 residues. The CDR3 DNA is TGTGCCAGTAGTATGGGACTAGCGGCCGAGCAGTTCTTC. This sequence encodes CASSMGLAAEQFF.

The DNA for the CDR3 is TGTGCCACCACATTGGGAGAACTTAGCAATCAGCCCCAGCATTTT. It encodes CATTLGELSNQPQHF. This chain joins TRBV19 and TRBJ1-5; D is undetermined. The CDR3 runs 15 residues. Germline assignment: CDR1 LNHDA and CDR2 SQIVND (reference sequence). V dropped 10 bases and J dropped 0 bases, with 16 bases sitting between them. The whole variable domain, filled in from reference TRBV19 and TRBJ1-5, reads DGGITQSPKYLFRKEGQNVTLSCEQNLNHDAMYWYRQDPGQGLRLIYYSQIVNDFQKGDIAEGYSVSREKKESFPLTVTSAQKNPTAFYLCATTLGELSNQPQHFGDGTRLSIL.

The chain has TRBV6-6 and TRBJ2-5; D perhaps matches TRBD2 (6 bases). CDR1 is MNHNY, CDR2 SVGAGI, per germline (reference sequence). The CDR3 contains 14 residues. V was clipped by 2 bases and J by 5 bases, with 12 bases between them. CDR3 DNA: TGTGCCAGCAGTTACGGCGGGGTGGATGAGACCCAGTACTTC. As protein: CASSYGGVDETQYF.

The genes are TRBV11-2 and TRBJ2-1; perhaps TRBD1 as D (6 bases). The CDR3 has 13 residues. Germline V gene lookup returns CDR1 SGHAT and CDR2 FQNNGV. Trimming pared 5 bases from V and 6 bases from J, leaving 11 bases between. The CDR3 nucleotides read TGTGCCAGCAGCCCAGGGACACTCAATGAGCAGTTCTTC. This codes for CASSPGTLNEQFF.

Turning to this clone: The junction and the germline gene differ at one end; a read error may be behind it. The V call is TRBV28, the J call TRBJ1-2; D may be TRBD1 (6 bases). The CDR3 runs to 15 residues. The germline V gene encodes CDR1 MDHEN and CDR2 SYDVKM. As DNA, the CDR3 is TGTGCCAGCAGTGCCTTCCGAAGACAGGTGTATGGCTACGCCTTC. It is translated as CASSAFRRQVYGYAF.

The V gene is TRBV5-1, the J gene TRBJ1-2; 7 bases align to TRBD1. V shed 4 bases and J 4 bases; nucleotides not matched to a gene: 10. There are 15 residues in the CDR3. Per the germline V gene, CDR1 is SGHRS and CDR2 is YFSETQ. This CDR3 reads CASSPTTGLLYGYTF. CDR3 DNA: TGCGCCAGCAGCCCCACGACAGGGTTACTCTATGGCTACACCTTC.

This chain joins TRBV11-2 and TRBJ1-5; TRBD1 is a possible D gene (5 bases). The germline V and J ends were trimmed by 1 base and 1 base, with 11 bases remaining between them. This CDR3 region has 16 residues. Germline values: CDR1 SGHAT, CDR2 FQNNGV. The CDR3 region has the DNA TGTGCCAGCAGCTTAGGTCGGACACTAAGCAATCAGCCCCAGCATTTT. This codes for CASSLGRTLSNQPQHF.

The rearrangement links TRBV14 to TRBJ1-2; D is perhaps TRBD1 (5 bases). Trimming removed 4 bases at V and 8 bases at J, with 11 bases between. CDR1 SGHDN and CDR2 FVKESK come from the germline V gene. The CDR3 covers 12 residues. The CDR3, as DNA: TGTGCCAGCAGCCCGTCAGGGTTGGGCTACACCTTC. Encoded protein: CASSPSGLGYTF.

The J gene is TRBJ2-5, the V gene TRBV18; D is perhaps TRBD1 (5 bases). There are 14 residues in the CDR3. V lost 0 bases and J 2 bases, leaving 7 bases between the germline ends. The germline CDR1 and CDR2 sequences are KGHSH and LQKENI. The CDR3 region has the DNA TGTGCCAGCTCACCACCCACAGGACAAGAGACCCAGTACTTC. Residues: CASSPPTGQETQYF.

The chain links TRBV27 to TRBJ2-5; TRBD2 might be the D (6 bases). This CDR3 region has 15 residues. Germline CDR1 MNHEY, CDR2 SMNVEV (reference sequence). V gave up 5 bases and J gave up 1 base, with 14 bases separating them. Here the CDR3 DNA reads TGTGCCAGCAGTCCGGGGGTGGGTCCCCAAGAGACCCAGTACTTC. It translates to CASSPGVGPQETQYF.

This chain joins TRBV7-6 and TRBJ2-2, with a weak D call TRBD2 (6 bases). Trimming took off 4 bases at V and 7 bases at J, with 10 bases between the two ends. The CDR3 runs to 13 residues. Germline values: CDR1 SGHVS, CDR2 FNYEAQ. The CDR3 DNA is TGTGCCAGCAGCTACGGGGGTATCGGGGAGCTGTTTTTT. This codes for CASSYGGIGELFF.

This clone was seen just once. Since no conserved phenylalanine or tryptophan closes the CDR3, a read error is the likely cause. The V call is TRBV2, the J call TRBJ1-1, with 9 bases that match TRBD1. J lost 4 bases, V lost 4 bases, and 13 bases had no gene match. The germline V gene has CDR1 SNHLY and CDR2 FYNNEI. This CDR3 is built from 17 residues. The DNA of the CDR3 is TGTGCCAGCAGTGTTGTACCCGAGCACAGGGGGCTCACTGAAGCTTTCCTT. Translated: CASSVVPEHRGLTEAFL.

The rearrangement links TRBV19 to TRBJ1-1, with D uncertain. CDR3 length: 12 amino acids. The germline V gene encodes CDR1 LNHDA and CDR2 SQIVND (reference sequence). V lost 8 bases, J lost 5 bases, and 12 bases lay in between. CDR3 in amino acids: CASYRPGTEAFF. CDR3 nucleotide sequence: TGTGCCAGTTACAGACCGGGGACTGAAGCTTTCTTT.

The V call is TRBV6-5, the J call TRBJ1-2; 7 nucleotides line up with TRBD1. The CDR3 covers 13 residues. The junction had 5 bases not matched to a gene; V was cut back by 4 bases and J by 6 bases. Germline lookup yields CDR1 MNHEY and CDR2 SVGAGI. The CDR3 region has the DNA TGTGCCAGCAGTTCCCGGGACAGCAATGGCTACACCTTC. This gives the protein CASSSRDSNGYTF.

This chain connects TRBV5-3 to TRBJ2-2; D may be TRBD2 (5 bases). TRBV5-3 is treated as an ORF (open reading frame) with a function not yet certain. The V and J ends lost 0 bases and 0 bases respectively, with 9 bases between them. This CDR3 comprises 16 residues. CDR3 loop: CARSLAGGSNTGELFF. CDR3 coding DNA: TGTGCCAGAAGCTTGGCCGGCGGGTCGAACACCGGGGAGCTGTTTTTT.

DNA for the CDR3: TGTGCCAGCAGTCCGGACAGGCAGGGCGGCTACACCTTC. It is translated as CASSPDRQGGYTF. The chain carries TRBV27 and TRBJ1-2, with TRBD1 identical over 7 bases. Germline lookup yields CDR1 MNHEY and CDR2 SMNVEV (reference sequence). Trimming removed 5 bases from V and 8 bases from J; junction bases left unmatched: 8. The CDR3 extends over 13 amino acids.

This rearrangement joins TRBV4-1 to TRBJ2-7; D is perhaps TRBD1 (7 bases). This CDR3 region has 15 residues. V lost 5 bases and J lost 4, with 18 bases in between. Per the germline V gene, CDR1 is MGHRA and CDR2 is YSYEKL. DNA of the CDR3: TGCGCCAGCAGCTTTGGACAGGTGGGGGGTTACGAGCAGTACTTC. It yields the protein CASSFGQVGGYEQYF.

The chain uses TRBV19 and TRBJ1-1; D is uncertain. The CDR3 length is 14 residues. Trimming shortened V by 2 bases and J by 1 base, and 8 bases separated the two germline ends. Germline-derived CDR1 and CDR2 are LNHDA and SQIVND (reference sequence). This CDR3 is CASSIREGNTEAFF. The CDR3 nucleotides are TGTGCCAGTAGTATACGTGAGGGGAACACTGAAGCTTTCTTT.

This chain joins TRBV19 and TRBJ2-7, with 12 bases fitting TRBD1. The germline gives CDR1 LNHDA, CDR2 SQIVND (reference sequence). The length of the CDR3 is 17 residues. J was trimmed by 4 bases and V by 2 bases; bases with no gene match: 9. CDR3: CASSITGTGGARYEQYF. In DNA form, the CDR3 reads TGTGCCAGTAGTATAACCGGGACAGGGGGCGCGAGGTACGAGCAGTACTTC.

In the case of this clone: Additional DNA sequences in this sample encode the identical CDR3. V is TRBV5-1 and J is TRBJ1-2, with D perhaps TRBD1 (6 bases). V was cut by 3 bases and J by 5 bases, with 14 bases left in between. Germline values: CDR1 SGHRS, CDR2 YFSETQ. This CDR3 has 14 residues. In DNA form, the CDR3 reads TGCGCCAGCAGCTCCGAAACCACAGGGTATGGCTACACCTTC. It is translated as CASSSETTGYGYTF.

The rearrangement joins TRBV5-1 to TRBJ1-4; possibly TRBD1 for D (6 bases). The CDR3 is 17 amino acids. Trimming pared 0 bases from V and 0 bases from J, leaving 12 bases between. CDR1 SGHRS and CDR2 YFSETQ come from the germline V gene. CDR3 nucleotide sequence: TGCGCCAGCAGCTTGGCCTGGACAGAACCAACTAATGAAAAACTGTTTTTT. Encoded protein: CASSLAWTEPTNEKLFF.

This clone appeared once. The chain is built from TRBV2 and TRBJ2-2, with 8 bases fitting TRBD2. In germline, CDR1 is SNHLY, CDR2 FYNNEI. Trimming took 4 bases from V and 5 from J; bases not matched to a gene: 3. The CDR3 covers 14 residues. For the CDR3, the DNA is TGTGCCAGCAGTGCTTCTAGCGGGACCGGGGAGCTGTTTTTT. Translated: CASSASSGTGELFF.